This T cell receptor beta chain derives from a study of blood T cell repertoires in COVID-19. Method: immunoSEQ multiplex PCR; TCRdb's copy keeps in-frame clones and lacks some. The profile covers 130,000 or so clones, with roughly 87% appearing a single time and 15% to 20% taken by the ten largest. Before being deemed recovered, Cohort 3 donors had two negative PCRs, clearance, or symptom resolution. CDR1 and CDR2 (germline): SGDLS, YYNGEE. The CDR3 runs to 15 residues. V gave up 3 bases and J gave up 3 bases; unmatched junction bases: 3. The rearrangement links TRBV9 to TRBJ2-3; 11 bases match TRBD2. The sequence was obtained from a man younger than 45 who had recovered from COVID-19. Source material: PBMCs or T cells enriched from blood (not recorded which). The CDR3 spells CASSGSSGRTDTQYF. CDR3 DNA sequence: TGTGCCAGCAGCGGATCTAGCGGGAGGACAGATACGCAGTATTTT.